This is a list of T cell receptor beta chains from one sample in a study of OX40 agonist ivuxolimab in advanced cancers. TCRdb's copy holds only in-frame clones and misses some; the assay was immunoSEQ multiplex PCR. The sample lists about 17,000 clones, more than 75% occurring once. The specimen comprised CD4+ or CD8+ T cells sorted from blood, sampled in a trial of the OX40 agonist ivuxolimab. Every receptor here comes from an adult with an advanced solid tumor such as melanoma, head and neck, liver or kidney cancer. Both conserved end residues are part of each CDR3. D genes are given only for firm matches. Not every row has a clone size; where given, it reads once, few, many or a size class.

NA NA TRBJ2-5 TRBV5-1 CASSGYPGGETQYF TGCGCCAGCAGCGGCTACCCGGGCGGAGAGACCCAGTACTTC
TRBD1 NA TRBJ2-1 TRBV27 CAILSGGEQFF TGTGCCATATTATCAGGGGGTGAGCAGTTCTTC
TRBD1 NA TRBJ2-3 TRBV13 CASSPGQGPDTQYF TGTGCCAGCAGCCCAGGACAGGGGCCAGATACGCAGTATTTT
TRBD1 NA TRBJ2-2 TRBV9 CASSAPTGGNTGELFF TGTGCCAGCAGCGCGCCTACAGGGGGTAACACCGGGGAGCTGTTTTTT
NA NA TRBJ2-7 TRBV4-1 CASSQDRQGPGYEQYF TGCGCCAGCAGCCAAGATCGGCAGGGCCCCGGATACGAGCAGTACTTC
NA NA TRBJ1-1 TRBV5-6 CASSLVGDAGNTEAFF TGTGCCAGCAGCTTGGTGGGGGACGCGGGAAACACTGAAGCTTTCTTT
TRBD1 NA TRBJ2-7 TRBV27 CASSSRQGGAVYEQYF TGTGCCAGCAGTTCGAGACAGGGGGGGGCGGTCTACGAGCAGTACTTC
TRBD1 NA TRBJ1-2 TRBV27 CASSPYWDSPFGYTF TGTGCCAGCAGTCCCTACTGGGACAGTCCTTTTGGCTACACCTTC
NA NA TRBJ1-4 TRBV9 CASSYGTGGEKLFF TGTGCCAGCAGCTACGGGACGGGAGGTGAAAAACTGTTTTTT
NA NA TRBJ2-3 TRBV9 CASSAQGGDTQYF TGTGCCAGCAGCGCTCAGGGGGGAGATACGCAGTATTTT
NA NA TRBJ2-7 TRBV30 CAWSVPRSSYEQYF TGTGCCTGGAGTGTACCTCGGAGCTCCTACGAGCAGTACTTC
NA NA TRBJ2-7 TRBV5-5 CASSLGTYLEQYF TGTGCCAGCAGCTTGGGCACCTATCTCGAGCAGTACTTC
NA NA TRBJ2-1 TRBV6-6 CASTGWSNEQFF TGTGCCAGCACCGGTTGGAGCAATGAGCAGTTCTTC
NA NA TRBJ2-7 TRBV30 CAWSVPGFTYSYEQYF TGTGCCTGGAGTGTACCCGGTTTTACCTACTCCTACGAGCAGTACTTC
TRBD1 NA TRBJ1-2 TRBV30 CAWTGQGGGYTF TGTGCCTGGACCGGACAGGGTGGAGGCTACACCTTC
TRBD1 NA TRBJ2-7 TRBV19 CASSVSRDRGHEQYF TGTGCCAGTAGTGTGTCCCGGGACAGGGGCCACGAGCAGTACTTC
TRBD1 NA TRBJ2-2 TRBV29-1 CSVPDRASGELFF TGCAGCGTTCCAGACAGGGCCTCCGGGGAGCTGTTTTTT
NA NA TRBJ1-1 TRBV9 CASSVVAGDMNTEAFF TGTGCCAGCAGCGTAGTCGCAGGGGACATGAACACTGAAGCTTTCTTT
TRBD1 once TRBJ1-2 TRBV2 CASSTGGVAGYTF TGTGCCAGCAGTACAGGGGGGGTAGCTGGCTACACCTTC
NA NA TRBJ2-2 TRBV7-9 CASSLGGTGELFF TGTGCCAGCAGCTTAGGGGGCACCGGGGAGCTGTTTTTT
TRBD2 NA TRBJ2-1 TRBV7-9 CASSSPNLSGGDHNEQFF TGTGCCAGCAGCTCCCCGAACCTTAGCGGGGGGGATCACAATGAGCAGTTCTTC
NA NA TRBJ2-7 TRBV19 CASSMGGAPYEQYF TGTGCCAGTAGTATGGGGGGGGCCCCCTACGAGCAGTACTTC
NA NA TRBJ1-3 TRBV12-5 CASAGELSGNTIYF TGTGCTAGTGCCGGAGAACTCTCTGGAAACACCATATATTTT
TRBD2 NA TRBJ2-7 TRBV27 CASRASGVYEQYF TGTGCCAGCAGGGCTAGCGGGGTCTACGAGCAGTACTTC
TRBD1 NA TRBJ1-1 TRBV6-5 CASSYGTGSVYEAFF TGTGCCAGCAGTTACGGGACAGGGAGCGTGTATGAAGCTTTCTTT
NA NA TRBJ2-1 TRBV7-3 CASSSFADNNEQFF TGTGCCAGCAGCTCTTTCGCCGATAACAATGAGCAGTTCTTC
NA NA TRBJ1-1 TRBV21-1 CASSKAAGTSDTEAFF TGTGCCAGCAGCAAAGCCGCAGGGACCTCGGACACTGAAGCTTTCTTT
NA NA TRBJ2-7 TRBV30 CAWLTSSYEQYF TGTGCCTGGCTAACAAGTTCCTACGAGCAGTACTTC
TRBD1 NA TRBJ1-1 TRBV9 CASSGPRGPGTEAFF TGTGCCAGCAGCGGCCCGAGGGGGCCGGGCACTGAAGCTTTCTTT
TRBD1 NA TRBJ1-4 TRBV5-4 CASSLGDRVFGRTNEKLFF TGTGCCAGCAGCTTGGGAGACAGGGTGTTTGGGAGAACTAATGAAAAACTGTTTTTT
TRBD1 once TRBJ2-4 TRBV7-8 CASSLAGTGGGPGYF TGTGCCAGCAGCTTAGCGGGGACAGGGGGCGGGCCAGGGTACTTC
NA NA TRBJ2-3 TRBV5-1 CASSPGPGADTQYF TGCGCCAGCAGTCCGGGACCTGGGGCAGATACGCAGTATTTT
TRBD2 once TRBJ2-7 TRBV9 CASSVGGGAYEQYF TGTGCCAGCAGCGTCGGCGGGGGGGCATACGAGCAGTACTTC
NA NA TRBJ2-2 TRBV9 CASSPRTGELFF TGTGCCAGCAGCCCCCGCACCGGGGAGCTGTTTTTT
NA medium-sized TRBJ1-3 TRBV7-6 CASSLAWGLNTIYF TGTGCCAGCAGCTTAGCTTGGGGACTCAACACCATATATTTT
NA NA TRBJ2-7 TRBV30 CAWKDGSYEQYF TGTGCCTGGAAGGATGGCTCCTACGAGCAGTACTTC
TRBD2 few TRBJ2-2 TRBV6-4 CASSDSGLAGDTGELFF TGTGCCAGCAGTGACTCAGGACTAGCGGGGGACACCGGGGAGCTGTTTTTT
NA NA TRBJ1-1 TRBV19 CASSTTGGANTEAFF TGTGCCAGTAGTACCACGGGAGGAGCGAACACTGAAGCTTTCTTT
TRBD1 NA TRBJ2-2 TRBV6-5 CASKTGGLHGELFF TGTGCCAGCAAAACAGGGGGCTTACACGGGGAGCTGTTTTTT
NA NA TRBJ2-5 TRBV2 CASREPTDHQETQYF TGTGCCAGCAGGGAGCCTACAGACCACCAAGAGACCCAGTACTTC
NA NA TRBJ2-3 TRBV5-5 CASSLIGGDTQYF TGTGCCAGCAGCTTAATAGGAGGGGATACGCAGTATTTT
NA NA TRBJ1-5 TRBV29-1 CSVGTDSNQPQHF TGCAGCGTTGGGACGGACAGCAATCAGCCCCAGCATTTT